This T cell receptor beta chain was recorded in a study of T cell responses to AZD1222 COVID-19 vaccine. TCRdb's table, derived via immunoSEQ multiplex PCR, lists solely in-frame clones and lacks some. There are around 150,000 clones in the sample; 80% to 90% occur only once, and 1.9% lies in the top ten. Germline CDR1 is SGHRS and CDR2 is YFSETQ. V lost 8 bases, J lost 3 bases, and 15 bases lay in between. The CDR3 has 14 amino acids. The V and J genes are TRBV5-1 and TRBJ2-1; D possibly corresponds to TRBD2 (6 bases). Sample: peripheral blood, taken on day 0 of AZD1222 vaccination. The sequence was collected from an adult in good health. This CDR3 is CARGGCTGYNEQFF. The CDR3 nucleotides are TGCGCCAGAGGAGGGTGTACCGGCTACAATGAGCAGTTCTTC.